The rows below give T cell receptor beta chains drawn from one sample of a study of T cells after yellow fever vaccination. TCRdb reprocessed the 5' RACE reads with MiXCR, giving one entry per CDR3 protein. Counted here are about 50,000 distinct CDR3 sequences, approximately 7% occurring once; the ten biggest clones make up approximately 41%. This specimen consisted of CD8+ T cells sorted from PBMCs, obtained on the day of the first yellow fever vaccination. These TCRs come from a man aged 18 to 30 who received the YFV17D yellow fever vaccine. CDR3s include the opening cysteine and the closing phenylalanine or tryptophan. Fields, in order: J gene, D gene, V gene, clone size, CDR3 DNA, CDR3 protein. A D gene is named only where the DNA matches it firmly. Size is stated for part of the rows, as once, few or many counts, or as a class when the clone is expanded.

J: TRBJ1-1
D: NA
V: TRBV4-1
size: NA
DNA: TGCGCCAGCAGCCCGAGGGACGGAGGGAACACTGAAGCTTTCTTT
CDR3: CASSPRDGGNTEAFF

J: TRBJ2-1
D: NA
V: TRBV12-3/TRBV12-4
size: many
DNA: TGTGCCAGCAGTTTCCTCTCCAGTGAGCAGTTCTTC
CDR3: CASSFLSSEQFF

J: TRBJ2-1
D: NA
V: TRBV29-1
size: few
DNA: TGCAGCGTTGTTTACAGTGAGCAGTTCTTC
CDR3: CSVVYSEQFF

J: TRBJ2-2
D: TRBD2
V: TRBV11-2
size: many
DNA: TGTGCCAGCAGCTTAGGGACTAGCCCGAACACCGGGGAGCTGTTTTTT
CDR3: CASSLGTSPNTGELFF

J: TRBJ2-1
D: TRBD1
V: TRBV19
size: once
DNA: TGTGCCAGTAGTATGGGGCAGGGGGCGGGGTACAATGAGCAGTTCTTC
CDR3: CASSMGQGAGYNEQFF

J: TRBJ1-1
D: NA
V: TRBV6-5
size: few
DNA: TGTGCCAGCAGTTACTCGATGTCAGGGTTGAACACTGAAGCTTTCTTT
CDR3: CASSYSMSGLNTEAFF

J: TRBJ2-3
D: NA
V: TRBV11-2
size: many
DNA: TGTGCCAGCAGCTTAGATGGGGATGGAGGCACAGATACGCAGTATTTT
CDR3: CASSLDGDGGTDTQYF

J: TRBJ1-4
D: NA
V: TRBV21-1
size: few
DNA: TGTGCCAGCAGCACACAGGTGATTAATGAAAAACTGTTTTTT
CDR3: CASSTQVINEKLFF

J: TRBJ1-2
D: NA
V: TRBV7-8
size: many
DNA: TGTGCCAGCAGCTTAGTTTTTGGGTCTAACTATGGCTACACCTTC
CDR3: CASSLVFGSNYGYTF

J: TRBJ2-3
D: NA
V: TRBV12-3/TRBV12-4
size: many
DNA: TGTGCCAGCAGTTATGGACAAAGCACAGATACGCAGTATTTT
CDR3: CASSYGQSTDTQYF

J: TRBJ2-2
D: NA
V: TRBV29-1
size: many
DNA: TGCAGCGTTGTGGTATACAGAAAGAACACCGGGGAGCTGTTTTTT
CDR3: CSVVVYRKNTGELFF

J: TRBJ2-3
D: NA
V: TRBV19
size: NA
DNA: TGTGCCAGTAGTATAGTTGGGCCGCACACAGATACGCAGTATTTT
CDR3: CASSIVGPHTDTQYF

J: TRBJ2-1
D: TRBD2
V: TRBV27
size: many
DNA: TGTGCCAGCAGCCCGATAGCGGGACTTACTTACAATGAGCAGTTCTTC
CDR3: CASSPIAGLTYNEQFF

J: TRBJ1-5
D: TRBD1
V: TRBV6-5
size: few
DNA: TGTGCCAGCAGGGGACAGGGGATTCATCAGCCCCAGCATTTT
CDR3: CASRGQGIHQPQHF

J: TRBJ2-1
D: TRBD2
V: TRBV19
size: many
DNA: TGTGCCAGTAGTATAGGGGCCCAGCGGGGACCGAACTACAATGAGCAGTTCTTC
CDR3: CASSIGAQRGPNYNEQFF

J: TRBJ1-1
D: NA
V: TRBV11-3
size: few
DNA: TGTGCCAGCAGCGAAAACGGACACGTCGGGACTGAAGCTTTCTTT
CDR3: CASSENGHVGTEAFF

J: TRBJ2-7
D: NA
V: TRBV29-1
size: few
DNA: TGCAGCGTTGAACCCGTAGGACGGGGCTACGAGCAGTACTTC
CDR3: CSVEPVGRGYEQYF

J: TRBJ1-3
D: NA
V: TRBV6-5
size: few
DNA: TGTGCCAGCACGGAAAACTCTGGAAACACCATATATTTT
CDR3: CASTENSGNTIYF

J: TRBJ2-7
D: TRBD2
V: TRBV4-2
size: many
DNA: TGTGCCAGCAGCCAAAGACTAGCAAGCGACGAGCAGTACTTC
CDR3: CASSQRLASDEQYF

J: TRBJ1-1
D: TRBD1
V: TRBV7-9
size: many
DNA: TGTGCCAGCAGCCCGAGATTCGACAGGGGTCAGATACCTGAAGCTTTCTTT
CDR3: CASSPRFDRGQIPEAFF

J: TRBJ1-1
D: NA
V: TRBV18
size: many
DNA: TGTGCCAGCTCAGGAACAGGGAAGGGGCCTGAAGCTTTCTTT
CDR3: CASSGTGKGPEAFF

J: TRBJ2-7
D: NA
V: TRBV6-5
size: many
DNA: TGTGCCAGCAAACAGCACTACGAGCAGTACTTC
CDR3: CASKQHYEQYF

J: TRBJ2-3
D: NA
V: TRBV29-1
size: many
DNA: TGCAGCGTTGTCGGTCCCACGGGGGCGAGTACAGATACGCAGTATTTT
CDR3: CSVVGPTGASTDTQYF

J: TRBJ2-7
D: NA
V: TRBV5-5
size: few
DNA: TGTGCCAGCAGCTTGAGGTCTACCTCCTACGAGCAGTACTTC
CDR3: CASSLRSTSYEQYF

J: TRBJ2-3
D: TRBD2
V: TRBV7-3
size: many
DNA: TGTGCCAGCAGCTTGGGACTAGCGGGGGCTGGCACAGATACGCAGTATTTT
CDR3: CASSLGLAGAGTDTQYF

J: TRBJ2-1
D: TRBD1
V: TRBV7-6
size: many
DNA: TGTGCCAGCAGCTCTACAGGGGCCAATGAGCAGTTCTTC
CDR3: CASSSTGANEQFF

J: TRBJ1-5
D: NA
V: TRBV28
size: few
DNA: TGTGCCAGCAGTCCATGGGACGGCTGTAGCAATCAGCCCCAGCATTTT
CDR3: CASSPWDGCSNQPQHF

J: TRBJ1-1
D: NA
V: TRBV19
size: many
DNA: TGTGCCAGTAGGGTGGGCCAGGGAGAAGCTTTCTTT
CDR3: CASRVGQGEAFF

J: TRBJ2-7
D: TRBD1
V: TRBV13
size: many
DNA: TGTGCCAGCAGCCCGGGACAGAGCCTCGCCGAGCAGTACTTC
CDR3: CASSPGQSLAEQYF

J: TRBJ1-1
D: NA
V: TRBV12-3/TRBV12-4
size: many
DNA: TGTGCCAGCAGTTCCCCAGGGGCGAACACTGAAGCTTTCTTT
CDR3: CASSSPGANTEAFF

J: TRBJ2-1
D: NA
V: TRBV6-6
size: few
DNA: TGTGCCAGCAGTTACTCGGTAGAGCAGTTCTTC
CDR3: CASSYSVEQFF

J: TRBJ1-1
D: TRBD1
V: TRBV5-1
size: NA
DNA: TGCGCCAGCAGCTTCCTGACAGGGCTGAACACTGAAGCTTTCTTT
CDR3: CASSFLTGLNTEAFF

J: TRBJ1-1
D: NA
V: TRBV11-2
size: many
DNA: TGTGCCAGCAGCTTAAAAGGGGGCACTGAAGCTTTCTTT
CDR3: CASSLKGGTEAFF

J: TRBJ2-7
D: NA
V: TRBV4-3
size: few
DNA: TGCGCCAGCAGCCAGATGACAGGAGATTCCTACGAGCAGTACTTC
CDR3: CASSQMTGDSYEQYF

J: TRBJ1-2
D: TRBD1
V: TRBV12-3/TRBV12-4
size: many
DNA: TGTGCCAGCAGACCCGGACAGGGTATAACTAACTATGGCTACACCTTC
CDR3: CASRPGQGITNYGYTF

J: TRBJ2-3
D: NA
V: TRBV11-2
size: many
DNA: TGTGCCAGCAGCTTCAACCACAGGGCTAGCACAGATACGCAGTATTTT
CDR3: CASSFNHRASTDTQYF

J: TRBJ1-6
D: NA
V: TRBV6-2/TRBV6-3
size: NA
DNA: TGTGCCAGCAGTCACGACAGGAAGACCTATAATTCACCCCTCCACTTT
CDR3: CASSHDRKTYNSPLHF

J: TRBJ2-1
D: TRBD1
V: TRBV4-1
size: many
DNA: TGCGCCAGCAGCCAAGTCGGACAGGGGGGGACTGAGCAGTTCTTC
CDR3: CASSQVGQGGTEQFF

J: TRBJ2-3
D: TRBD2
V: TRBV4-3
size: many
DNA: TGCGCCAGCAGCCAAGGATGGGGTCTAGCGGGGTTCACAGATACGCAGTATTTT
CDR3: CASSQGWGLAGFTDTQYF

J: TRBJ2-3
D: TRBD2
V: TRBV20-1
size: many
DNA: TGCAGTGCTAGAGATGTCTTTATGACTAGCGGGCCCACAGATACGCAGTATTTT
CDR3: CSARDVFMTSGPTDTQYF

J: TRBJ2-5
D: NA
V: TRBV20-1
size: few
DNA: TGCAGTGCTAGGGGTGCCCAAGAGACCCAGTACTTC
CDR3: CSARGAQETQYF

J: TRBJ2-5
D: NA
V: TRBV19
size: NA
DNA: TGTGCCAGTAGTATACGACCAGGGTGCGAGACCCACTACTTC
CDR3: CASSIRPGCETHYF

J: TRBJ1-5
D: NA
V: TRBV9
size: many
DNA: TGTGCCAGCAGCCCACAGGGATATAGCAATCAGCCCCAGCATTTT
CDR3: CASSPQGYSNQPQHF

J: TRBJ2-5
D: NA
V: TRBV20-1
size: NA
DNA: TGCAGTGCTAGAGACGAGGGGAAGACCCAGTACTTC
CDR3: CSARDEGKTQYF

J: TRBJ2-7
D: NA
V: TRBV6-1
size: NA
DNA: TGTGCCAGCACCTGGGCGGGCGGGGCCTACGAGCAGTACTTC
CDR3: CASTWAGGAYEQYF

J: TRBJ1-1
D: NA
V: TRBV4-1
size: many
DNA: TGCGCCAGCAGCCCAGGGGTTACTGAAGCTTTCTTT
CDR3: CASSPGVTEAFF

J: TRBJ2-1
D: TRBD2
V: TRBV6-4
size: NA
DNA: TGTGCCAGCAGGGCGGGGGTTTCCTACAATGAGCAGTTCTTC
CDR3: CASRAGVSYNEQFF

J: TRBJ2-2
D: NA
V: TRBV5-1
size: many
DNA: TGCGCCAGCAGCTTGGGATGGGAGGAGCTGTTTTTT
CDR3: CASSLGWEELFF

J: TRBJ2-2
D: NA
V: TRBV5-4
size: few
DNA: TGTGCCAGCACCCTAAACACCGGGGAGCTGTTTTTT
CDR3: CASTLNTGELFF

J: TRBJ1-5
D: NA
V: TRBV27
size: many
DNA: TGTGCCAGCAGCTGGGTCGGGAGAAAGGATCAGCCCCAGCATTTT
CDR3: CASSWVGRKDQPQHF

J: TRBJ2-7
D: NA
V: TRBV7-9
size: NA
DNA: TGTGCCAGCAGCTTAGTCCTCAGGGGCTACCACGAGCAGTACTTC
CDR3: CASSLVLRGYHEQYF

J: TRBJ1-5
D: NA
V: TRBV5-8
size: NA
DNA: TGTGCCAGCAGCTCGAGAGAGAATAGCAATCAGCCCCAGCATTTT
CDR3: CASSSRENSNQPQHF